Below, 19 T cell receptor beta chains from the same sample are listed, as sequenced in a study of blood T cell repertoires in COVID-19. Repertoires were generated with immunoSEQ multiplex PCR, while TCRdb's copy carries only in-frame clones and drops some. Of some 150,000 clones in the sample, roughly 82% are singletons; the top ten hold roughly 2.2%. Sequencing was performed on peripheral blood. These receptors were taken from a man between 65 and 85 years old with acute or convalescent COVID-19.

The V and J genes are TRBV27 and TRBJ2-3; weak D call: TRBD2 (6 bases). CDR1 MNHEY and CDR2 SMNVEV come from the germline V gene (reference sequence). CDR3 length: 16 residues. Trimming removed 6 bases at V and 0 bases at J, with 16 bases between. CDR3 nucleotide sequence: TGTGCCAGCAGCCTCCCCCCGGCGGGAAGCACAGATACGCAGTATTTT. This encodes CASSLPPAGSTDTQYF.

The V call is TRBV25-1, the J call TRBJ2-5; perhaps TRBD2 as D (7 bases). Trimming left V 1 base short and J 3 bases short, with 9 bases between. Germline V CDR1 and CDR2: MGHDK, SYGVNS. The CDR3 has 14 amino acids. CDR3 in amino acids: CASSEWGGEETQYF. Written as DNA, the CDR3 is TGTGCCAGCAGTGAATGGGGGGGCGAAGAGACCCAGTACTTC.

This clone has just a few counts. The rearrangement links TRBV7-9 to TRBJ2-3, with TRBD2 as a possible D gene (5 bases). CDR1 is SEHNR, CDR2 FQNEAQ, per germline (reference sequence). The CDR3 runs to 18 residues. V was clipped by 3 bases and J by 6 bases, with 25 bases between them. CDR3 coding DNA: TGTGCCAGCAGCTTTCTAGCTCTACAGTCCTTCCCCGGGGATACGCAGTATTTT. Its translation is CASSFLALQSFPGDTQYF.

The chain is built from TRBV5-1 and TRBJ2-1, with TRBD1 matching over 9 bases. Unmatched junction bases numbered 5, after V lost 3 bases and J lost 4 bases. From germline, CDR1 is SGHRS and CDR2 YFSETQ. The CDR3 has 15 residues. In DNA, the CDR3 is TGCGCCAGCAGCTCGGGACAGGGAAGATACAATGAGCAGTTCTTC. Its translation: CASSSGQGRYNEQFF.

The J gene is TRBJ2-3, the V gene TRBV7-2; 15 nucleotides align to TRBD2. The germline V gene has CDR1 SGHTA and CDR2 FQGNSA. The length of the CDR3 is 16 residues. V lost 3 bases to trimming and J lost 3 bases; unmatched junction nucleotides: 1. This CDR3 reads CASSLGTSGGTDTQYF. DNA of the CDR3: TGTGCCAGCAGCTTGGGGACTAGCGGGGGGACAGATACGCAGTATTTT.

This clone was detected only once. The chain carries TRBV6-6 and TRBJ2-7; 16 bases are a match to TRBD2. The CDR3 has 15 amino acids. After removal of 10 bases from V and 0 bases from J, the junction contained 3 bases not matched to a gene. Per the germline V gene, CDR1 is MNHNY and CDR2 is SVGAGI (reference sequence). The chain's CDR3 is CATGTSGRASYEQYF. DNA for the CDR3: TGTGCCACCGGGACTAGCGGGAGGGCCTCCTACGAGCAGTACTTC.

The V and J genes are TRBV24-1 and TRBJ1-1; 7 nucleotides match TRBD1. This CDR3 is built from 16 residues. Germline V gives CDR1 KGHDR, CDR2 SFDVKD. With 2 bases clipped from V and 2 bases from J, the junction kept 7 bases outside the gene matches. Written as DNA, the CDR3 is TGTGCCACCAGTGATTCGGAGTCAGGGGGTAACACTGAAGCTTTCTTT. Translation gives CATSDSESGGNTEAFF.

The chain has TRBV14 and TRBJ2-7; 7 bases fit TRBD1. The V and J ends lost 6 bases and 2 bases, in that order; junction bases with no gene match: 7. The CDR3 has 14 amino acids. CDR1 is SGHDN and CDR2 is FVKESK in the germline V gene. CDR3 sequence: CASSLTGNPYEQYF. Written as DNA, the CDR3 is TGTGCCAGCAGTCTGACAGGGAACCCCTACGAGCAGTACTTC.

The chain is built from TRBV6-1 and TRBJ1-4; 8 nucleotides align to TRBD1. Germline V lookup: CDR1 MNHNS, CDR2 SASEGT. The CDR3 spans 14 residues. The V gene end was trimmed by 6 bases and the J gene end by 7 bases; junction bases not matched to a gene: 7. The DNA for the CDR3 is TGTGCCAGCAGACTTCGGACAGGGCTTGAAAAACTGTTTTTT. It specifies CASRLRTGLEKLFF.

The genes are TRBV7-9 and TRBJ1-1, with a tentative D call TRBD1 (5 bases). V dropped 5 bases and J dropped 10 bases, with 20 bases sitting between them. The CDR3 has 14 residues. Germline V gene sequence: CDR1 SEHNR, CDR2 FQNEAQ (reference sequence). The CDR3 reads CASSIPNRNLGAFF. CDR3 coding DNA: TGTGCCAGCAGCATCCCAAACAGGAACCTAGGAGCTTTCTTT. Looking up the rest from reference TRBV7-9 and TRBJ1-1 gives the full variable domain: DTGVSQNPRHKITKRGQNVTFRCDPISEHNRLYWYRQTLGQGPEFLTYFQNEAQLEKSRLLSDRFSAERPKGSFSTLEIQRTEQGDSAMYLCASSIPNRNLGAFFGQGTRLTVV.

This chain uses TRBV4-1 with TRBJ1-3; D is uncertain. This CDR3 spans 15 amino acids. The V end was cut by 0 bases, the J end by 8 bases, with 14 bases between. CDR1 and CDR2 (germline): MGHRA, YSYEKL. In DNA form, the CDR3 reads TGCGCCAGCAGCCAAGACCGTCCGGTATTAGACACCATATATTTT. Translated, it gives CASSQDRPVLDTIYF.

This chain joins TRBV7-2 and TRBJ2-7; TRBD1 might be the D (5 bases). Germline V lookup: CDR1 SGHTA, CDR2 FQGNSA. CDR3 length: 14 amino acids. The V end lost 6 bases, the J end lost 3 bases, and 15 bases lay between the germline ends. As DNA, the CDR3 is TGTGCCAGCAGTAGGGGTGGCACGATCTACGAGCAGTACTTC. Its protein product is CASSRGGTIYEQYF.

The gene calls are TRBV27 and TRBJ1-6, with 10 bases matching TRBD1. This CDR3 is built from 16 residues. J was trimmed by 11 bases and V by 3 bases; bases with no gene match: 10. Germline CDR1 and CDR2: MNHEY and SMNVEV (reference sequence). The CDR3: CASSFYGQGVVAPLHF. The CDR3 nucleotides are TGTGCCAGCAGTTTTTACGGACAGGGGGTAGTGGCACCCCTCCACTTT.

V and J are TRBV28 and TRBJ1-5; D not resolved. V lost 3 bases to trimming and J lost 4 bases, with 16 bases between them. CDR3 length equals 16 residues. In germline, CDR1 is MDHEN, CDR2 SYDVKM. CDR3 region: CASSFGGFGANQPQHF. The CDR3 coding sequence is TGTGCCAGCAGTTTCGGAGGGTTCGGCGCAAATCAGCCCCAGCATTTT.

Here the CDR3 reads CASSPGRTGGIETQYF. The CDR3 coding sequence is TGTGCCAGCAGCCCCGGCCGGACAGGTGGGATAGAGACCCAGTACTTC. J is TRBJ2-5 and V is TRBV2; 7 bases align to TRBD1. Germline V gives CDR1 SNHLY, CDR2 FYNNEI. There are 16 residues in the CDR3. V shed 6 bases, J shed 4 bases, and the junction held 14 bases outside the gene matches.

The chain has TRBV6-1 and TRBJ1-6; TRBD1 is a possible D gene (5 bases). This CDR3 has 15 residues. The ends were cut back, 2 bases at V and 7 bases at J, with 12 bases in the middle. CDR1 MNHNS and CDR2 SASEGT come from the germline V gene. CDR3 sequence reads: CASSELGGGNSPLHF. In nucleotides, the CDR3 is TGTGCCAGCAGTGAACTGGGGGGAGGAAATTCACCCCTCCACTTT.

This rearrangement joins TRBV27 to TRBJ2-7, with 9 bases matching TRBD2. Trimming took 3 bases from V and 5 from J; bases not matched to a gene: 8. Germline CDR1 and CDR2: MNHEY and SMNVEV (reference sequence). The CDR3 length is 15 residues. For the CDR3, the DNA is TGTGCCAGCAGTTTGCGGGGGGGGCGGGATCACGAGCAGTACTTC. It specifies CASSLRGGRDHEQYF.

The V and J genes are TRBV14 and TRBJ2-2, with D hard to call. The ends were cut back, 1 base at V and 5 bases at J, with 5 bases in the middle. Germline V gene lookup returns CDR1 SGHDN and CDR2 FVKESK. The length of the CDR3 is 13 residues. The CDR3 loop reads CASSQVRTGELFF. CDR3 bases: TGTGCCAGCAGCCAAGTGAGGACCGGGGAGCTGTTTTTT.

Notes on this clone: Other nucleotide sequences in the sample specify the same CDR3. V is TRBV6-1 and J is TRBJ1-5; no firm D call. Looked up from germline, CDR1 is MNHNS and CDR2 is SASEGT. This CDR3 is 16 amino acids long. The V end lost 2 bases, the J end lost 0 bases, and 11 bases lay between the germline ends. CDR3 sequence reads: CASSELAGYSNQPQHF. CDR3 bases: TGTGCCAGCAGTGAACTGGCGGGCTATAGCAATCAGCCCCAGCATTTT.